The 31 T cell receptor beta chains below all came from one sample that was sequenced in a study of cytomegalovirus exposure and HLA in healthy donors (TCRdb year 2017). The protocol used for the library was the immunoSEQ multiplex PCR assay. For the multiplex PCR, a mixture combining 60 forward primers for TCR Vbeta segments and 13 reverse primers for TCR Jbeta segments was used. Here the immuneACCESS table is served through TCRdb, limited to in-frame sequences with V and J called. Missing clones are a known gap in these copies; in checked studies unresolved V genes cover under half, and the rest lacks a known reason. This sample comprises some 120,000 clones, 83% of them detected only once. 3.6% of the sample belongs to the ten largest clones. Material: PBMCs. All receptors derive from a woman in her forties in good health and CMV-seropositive.

CDR3 region: CASSLGRGGGTDTQYF. As DNA, the CDR3 is TGTGCCAGCAGCTTAGGACGGGGAGGGGGCACAGATACGCAGTATTTT. This chain joins TRBV11-2 and TRBJ2-3; the match to TRBD2 covers 7 bases. The ends lost 1 base at V and 1 base at J; junction bases unmatched: 5. The germline gives CDR1 SGHAT, CDR2 FQNNGV. The length of the CDR3 is 16 residues.

This chain links TRBV5-4 with TRBJ1-1, with a possible D match to TRBD1 (6 bases). V shed 2 bases and J shed 1 base, with 15 bases lying between them. CDR1 and CDR2 from the germline V gene are SGHNT and YYREEE (reference sequence). This CDR3 is built from 16 residues. The CDR3 DNA sequence: TGTGCCAGCAGCTTCAAAACAGGACAGTCGAACACTGAAGCTTTCTTT. Amino acids: CASSFKTGQSNTEAFF.

The rearrangement links TRBV20-1 to TRBJ1-2; D may be TRBD1 (6 bases). V was cut by 6 bases and J by 7 bases, with 9 bases left in between. Germline V gives CDR1 DFQATT, CDR2 SNEGSKA (reference sequence). The CDR3 extends over 10 amino acids. Here the CDR3 reads CSARGSGYTF. CDR3 nucleotide sequence: TGCAGTGCCAGGGGAAGTGGCTACACCTTC.

This rearrangement joins TRBV5-6 to TRBJ1-1; TRBD1 agrees at 7 bases. V lost 0 bases and J lost 3; bases outside the gene matches: 8. From germline, CDR1 is SGHDT and CDR2 YYEEEE. The CDR3 totals 16 residues. CDR3 amino acids: CASSLGPPQGDTEAFF. In nucleotides, the CDR3 is TGTGCCAGCAGCTTGGGTCCCCCCCAGGGGGACACTGAAGCTTTCTTT.

As regards this clone: Other nucleotide sequences in the sample specify the same CDR3. The chain couples TRBV9 to TRBJ2-7, with 7 bases matching TRBD2. After removal of 4 bases from V and 3 bases from J, the junction contained 4 bases not matched to a gene. CDR3 size: 13 residues. Germline values: CDR1 SGDLS, CDR2 YYNGEE. CDR3 in amino acids: CASSPASGYEQYF. As DNA, the CDR3 is TGTGCCAGCAGCCCCGCTAGCGGCTACGAGCAGTACTTC.

The sample holds a few counts of this clone. This chain links TRBV18 with TRBJ2-5, with TRBD2 matching over 8 bases. V trimming: 0 bases; J trimming: 4 bases; junction bases outside the gene matches: 7. The V gene's germline CDR1 is KGHSH and CDR2 LQKENI. The CDR3 spans 16 residues. The CDR3 protein is CASSPPFREGLETQYF. Here the CDR3 DNA reads TGTGCCAGCTCACCACCGTTTCGGGAGGGCCTAGAGACCCAGTACTTC.

The rearrangement links TRBV10-2 to TRBJ1-1; no firm D call. The CDR3 length is 12 residues. The germline CDR1 and CDR2 sequences are WSHSY and SAAADI. V lost 2 bases to trimming and J lost 2 bases, with 3 bases between them. The CDR3 loop is CASSEHNTEAFF. CDR3 nucleotide sequence: TGCGCCAGCAGTGAGCATAACACTGAAGCTTTCTTT.

A few counts support this clone. The rearrangement links TRBV23-1 to TRBJ1-5; 9 bases agree with TRBD1. TRBV23-1 is an ORF for which the function is uncertain. Trimming took 0 bases from V and 6 from J; bases not matched to a gene: 6. The CDR3 loop spans 16 amino acids. CDR3 nucleotides: TGCGCCAGCAGTCAATCGTACAGGGGGCAAAGTCAGCCCCAGCATTTT. Its translation is CASSQSYRGQSQPQHF.

The chain carries TRBV5-6 and TRBJ1-1; 8 bases agree with TRBD1. Germline V lookup: CDR1 SGHDT, CDR2 YYEEEE. CDR3 size: 14 residues. The junction had 3 bases not matched to a gene; V was cut back by 4 bases and J by 1 base. For the CDR3, the DNA is TGTGCCAGCAGCAACGACAGGGGGAACACTGAAGCTTTCTTT. It yields the protein CASSNDRGNTEAFF.

V gene TRBV11-2 combines with J gene TRBJ2-1; no clear D. The CDR3 spans 14 residues. Trimming pared 3 bases from V and 1 base from J, leaving 7 bases between. CDR1 and CDR2 (germline): SGHAT, FQNNGV. The CDR3 loop is CASSFSVSYNEQFF. The DNA for the CDR3 is TGTGCCAGCAGCTTTTCTGTTTCCTACAATGAGCAGTTCTTC. Full variable domain (outside the CDR3, taken from reference TRBV11-2 and TRBJ2-1): EAGVAQSPRYKIIEKRQSVAFWCNPISGHATLYWYQQILGQGPKLLIQFQNNGVVDDSQLPKDRFSAERLKGVDSTLKIQPAKLEDSAVYLCASSFSVSYNEQFFGPGTRLTVL.

In this sample, this clone turned up once. This chain joins TRBV7-2 and TRBJ2-7, with unresolved D. The CDR3 is 15 amino acids. From germline, CDR1 is SGHTA and CDR2 FQGNSA. Trimming stripped 5 bases from V and 0 bases from J, with 14 bases between. The CDR3 DNA is TGTGCCAGCAGCATCTACGACTCCACCTCCTACGAGCAGTACTTC. Its protein is CASSIYDSTSYEQYF.

The chain joins TRBV13 to TRBJ2-7; 7 bases agree with TRBD1. This CDR3 comprises 12 residues. Germline values: CDR1 PRHDT, CDR2 FYEKMQ (reference sequence). V gave up 5 bases and J gave up 3 bases; unmatched junction bases: 1. DNA for the CDR3: TGTGCCAGCAGCGGACAGGTCTACGAGCAGTACTTC. It yields the protein CASSGQVYEQYF. Complete variable domain (other parts from reference TRBV13 and TRBJ2-7): AAGVIQSPRHLIKEKRETATLKCYPIPRHDTVYWYQQGPGQDPQFLISFYEKMQSDKGSIPDRFSAQQFSDYHSELNMSSLELGDSALYFCASSGQVYEQYFGPGTRLTVT.

DNA of the CDR3: TGTGCCAGTAGTATACGACTAGCGGGAGTTCTGGAGCAGTTCTTC. Residues: CASSIRLAGVLEQFF. The chain combines TRBV19 with TRBJ2-1; 12 nucleotides agree with TRBD2. CDR3 length: 15 residues. Germline CDR1 LNHDA, CDR2 SQIVND (reference sequence). J gave up 10 bases and V 2 bases, and 6 bases lay outside the gene matches.

This clone was seen more than once but under ten times. The chain joins TRBV28 to TRBJ2-6; D unclear. Germline CDR1 is MDHEN and CDR2 is SYDVKM. V was trimmed by 3 bases and J by 1 base, leaving 7 bases between them. The CDR3 length is 15 residues. For the CDR3, the DNA is TGTGCCAGCAGTTTGAGGCAATCTGGGGCCAACGTCCTGACTTTC. Amino acid sequence: CASSLRQSGANVLTF.

This clone was seen only a few times. The CDR3 is CASSLLAGASYEQYF. The CDR3 nucleotides read TGTGCCAGCAGCTTGTTAGCGGGAGCCTCCTACGAGCAGTACTTC. This chain uses TRBV6-1 with TRBJ2-7, with TRBD2 identical over 9 bases. Germline trimming cut 6 bases from V and 0 bases from J; bases unmatched to any gene: 6. CDR1 and CDR2 from the germline V gene are MNHNS and SASEGT. CDR3 length: 15 residues.

In its sample, this clone was seen once. J is TRBJ2-7 and V is TRBV6-1, with 14 positions matching TRBD2. CDR3 length: 15 amino acids. Germline trimming cut 7 bases from V and 1 base from J; bases unmatched to any gene: 3. The germline gives CDR1 MNHNS, CDR2 SASEGT. CDR3 DNA: TGTGCCAGCACCGGGACTAGCGGGAGTTCCTACGAGCAGTACTTC. Its protein product is CASTGTSGSSYEQYF.

This chain joins TRBV30 and TRBJ2-1; 12 bases are shared with TRBD2. The CDR3 sequence is 14 residues long. Germline V gene lookup returns CDR1 GTSNPN and CDR2 SVGIG (reference sequence). After removal of 2 bases from V and 4 bases from J, the junction contained 0 bases not matched to a gene. The CDR3 is CAWSLAGGYNEQFF. The DNA of the CDR3 is TGTGCCTGGAGTCTAGCGGGAGGGTACAATGAGCAGTTCTTC.

The chain couples TRBV7-3 to TRBJ2-5; D is perhaps TRBD2 (5 bases). The closer fit of TRBJ2-7 to the DNA end suggests the J call may be wrong. The germline CDR1 and CDR2 sequences are SGHTA and FQGTGA. CDR3 length equals 14 residues. The CDR3, as DNA: TGTGCCAGCAGCCCGGGAACGGGTGGATACGAGCAGTACTTC. This translates into CASSPGTGGYEQYF.

The chain employs TRBV6-1 and TRBJ2-2; TRBD2 matches at 9 bases. In germline, CDR1 is MNHNS, CDR2 SASEGT. After removal of 1 base from V and 3 bases from J, the junction contained 6 bases not matched to a gene. The length of the CDR3 is 17 residues. The CDR3 sequence is CASSEDPSGTDTGELFF. The CDR3 DNA follows: TGTGCCAGCAGTGAAGACCCTAGCGGGACGGACACCGGGGAGCTGTTTTTT.

J is TRBJ2-5 and V is TRBV25-1; 8 positions match TRBD2. The germline V gene has CDR1 MGHDK and CDR2 SYGVNS. V trimming: 6 bases; J trimming: 3 bases; junction bases outside the gene matches: 3. This CDR3 contains 13 residues. Here the CDR3 DNA reads TGTGCCAGCAGCGCGGGAGGAGAAGAGACCCAGTACTTC. Translation: CASSAGGEETQYF.

This chain connects TRBV28 to TRBJ2-7; 9 bases are a match to TRBD1. CDR3 length: 18 residues. V dropped 5 bases and J dropped 1; count of bases not matched to a gene: 15. Germline lookup yields CDR1 MDHEN and CDR2 SYDVKM. The CDR3, as DNA: TGTGCCAGCAGTGGGGGGCCGATTGGGACAGGGAAATCCTACGAGCAGTACTTC. Amino acid sequence: CASSGGPIGTGKSYEQYF.

The chain is built from TRBV11-1 and TRBJ2-3, with 8 bases identical to TRBD1. The V gene's germline CDR1 is SGHAT and CDR2 FQDESV (reference sequence). The length of the CDR3 is 15 residues. Unmatched junction bases numbered 6, after V lost 5 bases and J lost 2 bases. The CDR3 nucleotides are TGTGCCAGCAGCCACAGGGGGGATTCCACAGATACGCAGTATTTT. Protein: CASSHRGDSTDTQYF.

The chain employs TRBV4-1 and TRBJ2-7; 8 nucleotides agree with TRBD2. Germline V CDR1 and CDR2: MGHRA, YSYEKL. The CDR3 length is 14 residues. V gave up 4 bases and J gave up 3 bases; unmatched junction bases: 5. CDR3 nucleotide sequence: TGCGCCAGCAGCCCTCCGGGACTAGTCTACGAGCAGTACTTC. Its translation is CASSPPGLVYEQYF.

This chain uses TRBV5-1 with TRBJ2-5; TRBD2 matches at 11 bases. The CDR3 contains 15 residues. Germline CDR1 reads SGHRS; CDR2 reads YFSETQ. With V trimmed by 3 bases and J by 4 bases, 5 bases remained unmatched. The CDR3 coding sequence is TGCGCCAGCAGCTCGAATGGACTAGCGGGAGAGACCCAGTACTTC. Its translation is CASSSNGLAGETQYF. Drawing the rest from reference TRBV5-1 and TRBJ2-5, the complete variable domain is KAGVTQTPRYLIKTRGQQVTLSCSPISGHRSVSWYQQTPGQGLQFLFEYFSETQRNKGNFPGRFSGRQFSNSRSEMNVSTLELGDSALYLCASSSNGLAGETQYFGPGTRLLVL.

This rearrangement joins TRBV6-5 to TRBJ1-2; D is unresolved. Germline CDR1 is MNHEY and CDR2 is SVGAGI. The length of the CDR3 is 12 residues. Trimming removed 7 bases at V and 1 base at J, with 7 bases between. The CDR3 spells CASIDFNYGYTF. In DNA, the CDR3 is TGTGCCAGCATTGACTTTAACTATGGCTACACCTTC.

This chain joins TRBV9 and TRBJ1-2; the D gene is possibly TRBD1 (6 bases). CDR1 is SGDLS, CDR2 YYNGEE, per germline. Trimming stripped 6 bases from V and 2 bases from J, with 14 bases between. This CDR3 is built from 14 residues. CDR3 coding DNA: TGTGCCAGCACCAATACAGGGACAAACTATGGCTACACCTTC. Residues: CASTNTGTNYGYTF.

This chain uses TRBV6-5 with TRBJ1-1; 8 bases align to TRBD1. The CDR3 spans 13 residues. Germline assignment: CDR1 MNHEY and CDR2 SVGAGI. Trimming took 6 bases from V and 10 from J; bases not matched to a gene: 10. The CDR3 DNA follows: TGTGCCAGCAGCTATCGGACAGGGTTGGGAGCTTTCTTT. Translation: CASSYRTGLGAFF.

V usage is TRBV10-3 and J usage is TRBJ1-4; TRBD1 might be the D (5 bases). Trimming pared 6 bases from V and 7 bases from J, leaving 9 bases between. The CDR3 covers 12 residues. The V gene's germline CDR1 is ENHRY and CDR2 SYGVKD. The CDR3: CAIRGASEKLFF. DNA of the CDR3: TGTGCCATCAGAGGGGCAAGTGAAAAACTGTTTTTT.

This clone was counted a few times. The rearrangement joins TRBV18 to TRBJ1-4, with D tentatively TRBD1 (6 bases). The CDR3 has 17 residues. V dropped 6 bases and J dropped 5 bases, with 22 bases sitting between them. Germline-derived CDR1 and CDR2 are KGHSH and LQKENI. CDR3 region: CASSPFVGGSGNEKLFF. In nucleotides, the CDR3 is TGTGCCAGCTCTCCGTTCGTAGGGGGATCGGGAAATGAAAAACTGTTTTTT.

Concerning this clone itself: It is unclear where the CDR3 begins or ends on the DNA, so no DNA is shown, and the CDR3 is as TCRdb lists it. The rearrangement joins TRBV2 to TRBJ1-5; TRBD1, as called in the table, went unchecked against the DNA. The CDR3 numbers 14 amino acids, ends counted. Germline CDR1 and CDR2: SNHLY and FYNNEI. This CDR3 is CASILDRGDQPQHF.

The chain employs TRBV30 and TRBJ2-2; TRBD1 matches at 11 bases. Germline values: CDR1 GTSNPN, CDR2 SVGIG (reference sequence). Trimming cost V 6 bases and J 2 bases; bases outside gene matches: 11. The CDR3 is 17 residues long. The CDR3, as DNA: TGTGCCTGCCCGAACGGGGACAGGGGGTTTAACACCGGGGAGCTGTTTTTT. Translating gives CACPNGDRGFNTGELFF.